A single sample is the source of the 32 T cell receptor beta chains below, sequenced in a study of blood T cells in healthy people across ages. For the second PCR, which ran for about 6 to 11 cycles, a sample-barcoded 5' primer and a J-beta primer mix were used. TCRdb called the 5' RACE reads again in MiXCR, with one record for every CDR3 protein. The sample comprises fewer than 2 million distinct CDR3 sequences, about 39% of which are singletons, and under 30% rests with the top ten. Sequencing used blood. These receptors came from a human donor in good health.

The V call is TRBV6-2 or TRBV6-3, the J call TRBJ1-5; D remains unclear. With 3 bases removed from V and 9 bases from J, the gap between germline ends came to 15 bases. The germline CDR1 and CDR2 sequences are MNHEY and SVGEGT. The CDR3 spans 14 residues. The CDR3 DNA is TGTGCCAGCAGTTATCATGGGTCAGAAATGCCCCAGCATTTT. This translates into CASSYHGSEMPQHF.

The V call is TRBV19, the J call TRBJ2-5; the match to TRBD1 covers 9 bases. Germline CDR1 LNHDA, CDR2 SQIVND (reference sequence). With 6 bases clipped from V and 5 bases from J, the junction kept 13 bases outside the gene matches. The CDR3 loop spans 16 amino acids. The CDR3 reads CASRNPGQGKEETQYF. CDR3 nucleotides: TGTGCCAGTAGAAATCCGGGACAGGGAAAAGAGGAGACCCAGTACTTC. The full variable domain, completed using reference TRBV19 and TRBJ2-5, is DGGITQSPKYLFRKEGQNVTLSCEQNLNHDAMYWYRQDPGQGLRLIYYSQIVNDFQKGDIAEGYSVSREKKESFPLTVTSAQKNPTAFYLCASRNPGQGKEETQYFGPGTRLLVL.

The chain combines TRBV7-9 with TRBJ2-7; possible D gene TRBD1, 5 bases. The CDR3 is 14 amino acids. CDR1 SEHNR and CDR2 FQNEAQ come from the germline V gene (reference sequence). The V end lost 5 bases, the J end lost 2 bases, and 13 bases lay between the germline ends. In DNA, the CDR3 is TGTGCCAGCAGCCAAATAGGGGTTACCTACGAGCAGTACTTC. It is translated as CASSQIGVTYEQYF.

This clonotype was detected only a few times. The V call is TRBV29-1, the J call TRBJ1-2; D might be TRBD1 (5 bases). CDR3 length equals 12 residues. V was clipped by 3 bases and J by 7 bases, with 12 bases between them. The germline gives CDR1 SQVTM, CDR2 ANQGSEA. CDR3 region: CSVDGQGSGYTF. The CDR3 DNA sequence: TGCAGCGTTGATGGCCAGGGAAGTGGCTACACCTTC.

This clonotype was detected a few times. As DNA, the CDR3 is TGTGCCATCAGGGTTGAGGAGGACAGGGGTACCGAGCAGTACTTC. This sequence encodes CAIRVEEDRGTEQYF. The chain carries TRBV10-3 and TRBJ2-4; 9 bases fit TRBD1. The better agreement between TRBJ2-7 and the DNA end casts doubt on the J call. The CDR3 spans 15 residues. CDR1 and CDR2 from the germline V gene are ENHRY and SYGVKD.

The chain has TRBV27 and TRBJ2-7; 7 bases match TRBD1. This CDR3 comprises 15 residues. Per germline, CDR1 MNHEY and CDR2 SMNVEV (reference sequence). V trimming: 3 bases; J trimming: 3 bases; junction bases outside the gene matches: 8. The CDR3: CASSFFRQGGYEQYF. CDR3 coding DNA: TGTGCCAGCAGTTTTTTCCGACAGGGCGGCTACGAGCAGTACTTC.

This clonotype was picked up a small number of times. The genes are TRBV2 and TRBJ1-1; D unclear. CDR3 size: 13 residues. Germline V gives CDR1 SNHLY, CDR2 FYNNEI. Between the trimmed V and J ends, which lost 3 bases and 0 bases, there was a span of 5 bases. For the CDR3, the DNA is TGTGCCAGCAGTGATGAGATGAACACTGAAGCTTTCTTT. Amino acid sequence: CASSDEMNTEAFF. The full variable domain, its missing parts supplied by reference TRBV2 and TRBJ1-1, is EPEVTQTPSHQVTQMGQEVILRCVPISNHLYFYWYRQILGQKVEFLVSFYNNEISEKSEIFDDQFSVERPDGSNFTLKIRSTKLEDSAMYFCASSDEMNTEAFFGQGTRLTVV.

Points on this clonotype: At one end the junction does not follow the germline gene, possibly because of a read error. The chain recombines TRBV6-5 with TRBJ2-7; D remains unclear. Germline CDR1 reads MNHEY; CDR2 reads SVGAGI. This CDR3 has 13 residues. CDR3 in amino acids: CVSTPKGSYEQYF. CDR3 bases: TGTGTCAGCACCCCCAAAGGCTCCTACGAGCAGTACTTC.

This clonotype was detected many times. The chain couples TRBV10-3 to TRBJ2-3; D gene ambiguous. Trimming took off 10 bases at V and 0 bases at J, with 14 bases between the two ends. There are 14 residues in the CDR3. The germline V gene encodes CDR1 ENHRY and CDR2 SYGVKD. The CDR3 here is CATVEGRSTDTQYF. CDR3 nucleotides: TGTGCCACTGTTGAAGGAAGGAGCACAGATACGCAGTATTTT.

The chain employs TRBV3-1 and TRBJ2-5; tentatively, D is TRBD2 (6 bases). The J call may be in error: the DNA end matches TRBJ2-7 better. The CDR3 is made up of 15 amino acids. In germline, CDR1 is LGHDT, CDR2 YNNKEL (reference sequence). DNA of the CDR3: TGTGCCAGCAGCCTCAATCTCCGGAGGGGCTACGAGCAGTACTTC. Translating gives CASSLNLRRGYEQYF.

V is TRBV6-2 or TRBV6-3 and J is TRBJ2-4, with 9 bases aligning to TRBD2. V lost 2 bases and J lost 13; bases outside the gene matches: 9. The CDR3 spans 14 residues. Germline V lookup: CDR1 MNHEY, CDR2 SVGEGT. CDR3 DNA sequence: TGTGCCAGCAGTTACGCTAGCGGGGCGAGGTACCAGTACTTC. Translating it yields CASSYASGARYQYF.

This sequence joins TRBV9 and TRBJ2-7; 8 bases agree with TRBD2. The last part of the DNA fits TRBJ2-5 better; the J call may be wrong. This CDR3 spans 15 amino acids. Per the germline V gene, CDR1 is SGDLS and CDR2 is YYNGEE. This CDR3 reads CASSVVGGVEETQYF. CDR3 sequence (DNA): TGTGCCAGCAGCGTAGTCGGGGGGGTAGAGGAGACCCAGTACTTC.

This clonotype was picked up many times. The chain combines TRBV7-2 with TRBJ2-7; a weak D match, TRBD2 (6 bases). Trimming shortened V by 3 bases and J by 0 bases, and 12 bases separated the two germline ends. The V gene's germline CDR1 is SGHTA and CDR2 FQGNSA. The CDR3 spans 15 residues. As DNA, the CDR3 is TGTGCCAGCAGCTTTACTAGCCTCAGCTCCTACGAGCAGTACTTC. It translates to CASSFTSLSSYEQYF.

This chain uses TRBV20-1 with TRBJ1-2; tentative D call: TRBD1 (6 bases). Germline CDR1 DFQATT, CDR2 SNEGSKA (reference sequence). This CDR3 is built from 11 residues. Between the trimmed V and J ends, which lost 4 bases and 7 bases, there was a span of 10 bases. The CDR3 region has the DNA TGCAGTGCTATTTCAGGGGTTGGCTACACCTTC. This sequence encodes CSAISGVGYTF.

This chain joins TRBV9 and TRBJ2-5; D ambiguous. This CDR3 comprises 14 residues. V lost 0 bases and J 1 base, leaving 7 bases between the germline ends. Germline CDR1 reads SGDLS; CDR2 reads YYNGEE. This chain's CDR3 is CASSVGAFQETQYF. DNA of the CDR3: TGTGCCAGCAGCGTAGGTGCGTTCCAAGAGACCCAGTACTTC.

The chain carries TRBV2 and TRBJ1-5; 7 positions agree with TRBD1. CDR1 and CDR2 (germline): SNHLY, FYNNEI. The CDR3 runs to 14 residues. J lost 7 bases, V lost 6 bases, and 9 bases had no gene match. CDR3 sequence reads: CASSADRAWQPQHF. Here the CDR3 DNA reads TGTGCCAGCAGCGCAGACAGGGCCTGGCAGCCCCAGCATTTT.

As DNA, the CDR3 is TGTGCCAGCAGCCCCCAGGGCAGGAATAATTCACCCCTCCACTTT. It encodes CASSPQGRNNSPLHF. The chain combines TRBV7-2 with TRBJ1-6; D is possibly TRBD1 (5 bases). The V gene's germline CDR1 is SGHTA and CDR2 FQGNSA. V dropped 5 bases and J dropped 5 bases, with 13 bases sitting between them. The CDR3 covers 15 residues.

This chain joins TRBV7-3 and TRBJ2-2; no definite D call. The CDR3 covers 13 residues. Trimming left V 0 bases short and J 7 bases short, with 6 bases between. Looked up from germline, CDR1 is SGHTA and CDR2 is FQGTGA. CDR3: CASSLTRLGELFF. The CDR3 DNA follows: TGTGCCAGCAGCTTAACAAGACTCGGGGAGCTGTTTTTT.

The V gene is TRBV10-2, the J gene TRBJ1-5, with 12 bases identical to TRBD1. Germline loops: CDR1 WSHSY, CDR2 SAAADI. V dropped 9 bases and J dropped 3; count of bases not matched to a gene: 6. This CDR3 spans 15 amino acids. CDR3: CASTGQGANNQPQHF. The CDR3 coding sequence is TGCGCCAGTACGGGACAGGGGGCAAACAATCAGCCCCAGCATTTT.

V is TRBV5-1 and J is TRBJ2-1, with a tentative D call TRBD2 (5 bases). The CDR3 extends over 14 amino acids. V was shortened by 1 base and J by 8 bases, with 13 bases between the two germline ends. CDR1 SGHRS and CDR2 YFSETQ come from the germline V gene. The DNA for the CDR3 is TGCGCCAGCAGCTTGAGTCCGGGGAGTGATGAGCAGTTCTTC. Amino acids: CASSLSPGSDEQFF.

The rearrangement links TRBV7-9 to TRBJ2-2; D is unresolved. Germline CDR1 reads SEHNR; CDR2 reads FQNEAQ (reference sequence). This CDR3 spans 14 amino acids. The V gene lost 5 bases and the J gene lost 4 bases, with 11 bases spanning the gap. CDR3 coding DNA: TGTGCCAGCAGCATTGACATCACCACCGGGGAGCTGTTTTTT. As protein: CASSIDITTGELFF.

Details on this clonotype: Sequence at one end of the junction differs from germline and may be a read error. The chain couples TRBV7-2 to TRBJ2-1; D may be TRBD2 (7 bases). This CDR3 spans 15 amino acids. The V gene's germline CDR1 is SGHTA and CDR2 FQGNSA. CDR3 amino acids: CASSGGGAANNEQFF. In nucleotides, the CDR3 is TGCGCCAGCAGTGGTGGGGGGGCCGCAAACAATGAGCAGTTCTTC.

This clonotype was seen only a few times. CDR3 in amino acids: CASSFAGTSGYNEQFF. CDR3 coding DNA: TGTGCCAGCAGCTTTGCCGGGACTAGCGGCTACAATGAGCAGTTCTTC. The chain uses TRBV7-6 and TRBJ2-1; 11 bases are shared with TRBD2. Germline lookup yields CDR1 SGHVS and CDR2 FNYEAQ. Trimming cost V 3 bases and J 3 bases; bases outside gene matches: 4. The CDR3 totals 16 residues. The full variable domain, its missing parts supplied by reference TRBV7-6 and TRBJ2-1, is GAGVSQSPRYKVTKRGQDVALRCDPISGHVSLYWYRQALGQGPEFLTYFNYEAQQDKSGLPNDRFSAERPEGSISTLTIQRTEQRDSAMYRCASSFAGTSGYNEQFFGPGTRLTVL.

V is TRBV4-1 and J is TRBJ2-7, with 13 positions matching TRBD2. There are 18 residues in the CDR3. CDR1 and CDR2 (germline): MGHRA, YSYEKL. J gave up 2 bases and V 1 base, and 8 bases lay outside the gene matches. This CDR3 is CASSQARLAGGQTYEQYF. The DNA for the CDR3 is TGCGCCAGCAGCCAAGCGCGACTAGCGGGGGGACAAACCTACGAGCAGTACTTC.

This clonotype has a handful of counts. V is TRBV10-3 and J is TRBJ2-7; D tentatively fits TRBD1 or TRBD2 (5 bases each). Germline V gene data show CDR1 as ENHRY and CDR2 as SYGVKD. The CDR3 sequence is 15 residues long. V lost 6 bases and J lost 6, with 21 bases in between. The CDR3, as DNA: TGTGCCATCAGGCTTACCCGGGACCAACCCAGCGAGCAGTACTTC. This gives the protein CAIRLTRDQPSEQYF.

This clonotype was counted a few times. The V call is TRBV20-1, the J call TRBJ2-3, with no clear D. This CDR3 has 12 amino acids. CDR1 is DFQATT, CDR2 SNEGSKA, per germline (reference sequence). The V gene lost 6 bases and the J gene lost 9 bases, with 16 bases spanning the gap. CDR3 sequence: CSAPLRSDTQYF. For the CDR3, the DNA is TGCAGTGCCCCTCTCCGTAGTGACACGCAGTATTTT.

The CDR3 DNA reads as TGTGCCAGCGAGGGACCACAAGATACGCAGTATTTT. Encoded protein: CASEGPQDTQYF. This rearrangement joins TRBV7-9 to TRBJ2-3, with D possibly called TRBD1 or TRBD2 (5 bases each). The CDR3 contains 12 residues. Per germline, CDR1 SEHNR and CDR2 FQNEAQ (reference sequence). V lost 8 bases and J lost 5, with 11 bases in between.

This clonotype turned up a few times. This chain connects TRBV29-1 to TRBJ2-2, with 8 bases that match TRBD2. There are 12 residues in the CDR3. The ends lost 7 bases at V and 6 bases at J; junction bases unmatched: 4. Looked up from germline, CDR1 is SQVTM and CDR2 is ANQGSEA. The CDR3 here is CSAGGGAGELFF. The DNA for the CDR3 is TGCAGCGCCGGGGGGGGCGCCGGGGAGCTGTTTTTT.

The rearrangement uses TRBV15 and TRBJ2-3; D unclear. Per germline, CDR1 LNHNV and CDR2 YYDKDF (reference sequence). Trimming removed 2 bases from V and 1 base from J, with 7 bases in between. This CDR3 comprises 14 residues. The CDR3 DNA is TGTGCCACCAGCAGAAACAGAGGCACAGATACGCAGTATTTT. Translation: CATSRNRGTDTQYF.

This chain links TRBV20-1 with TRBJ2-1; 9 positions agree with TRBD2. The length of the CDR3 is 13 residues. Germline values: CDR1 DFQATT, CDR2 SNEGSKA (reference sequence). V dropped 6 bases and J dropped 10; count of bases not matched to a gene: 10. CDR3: CSAPGTSSREQFF. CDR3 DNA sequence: TGCAGTGCCCCAGGGACTAGCAGCAGGGAGCAGTTCTTC.

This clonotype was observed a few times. CDR3 coding DNA: TGTGCCAGCAGTCCCGGGACAGGGTATCTCAATGAGCAGTTCTTC. It codes for CASSPGTGYLNEQFF. The chain uses TRBV7-3 and TRBJ2-1, with 9 bases lining up with TRBD1. The CDR3 sequence is 15 residues long. The germline gives CDR1 SGHTA, CDR2 FQGTGA. V dropped 6 bases and J dropped 6; count of bases not matched to a gene: 9.

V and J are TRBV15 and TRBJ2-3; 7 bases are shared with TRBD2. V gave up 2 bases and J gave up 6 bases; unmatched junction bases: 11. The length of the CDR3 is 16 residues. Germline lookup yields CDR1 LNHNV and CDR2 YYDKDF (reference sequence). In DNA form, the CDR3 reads TGTGCCACCAGCAGATCAAGGACTAGAACTGTGGATACGCAGTATTTT. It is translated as CATSRSRTRTVDTQYF.